The 9 T cell receptor beta chains presented below share a single source sample, sequenced in a study of a mutant IDH1 vaccine in newly diagnosed glioma. For these TCRs, the target antigens are not known. The method was immunoSEQ multiplex PCR; TCRdb's version includes in-frame clones alone and lacks a portion of them. The data show about 43,000 clones, approximately 84% seen once. Time point defined: week 23, last vaccination. A 20-mer mutant IDH1 peptide at 300 ug was injected subcutaneously with topical imiquimod. The sequencing here drew on PBMCs, taken from a glioma patient whose treatment included an IDH1 peptide vaccine. These TCRs come from a woman under 30 with glioma. Some clones in this sample may be carry-over from other donors' samples.

The genes are TRBV7-9 and TRBJ1-1; D not certain. CDR3 length equals 11 residues. The germline V gene has CDR1 SEHNR and CDR2 FQNEAQ (reference sequence). With 5 bases removed from V and 8 bases from J, the gap between germline ends came to 9 bases. CDR3 nucleotide sequence: TGTGCCAGCAGCCAAGACTTCGAAGCTTTCTTT. Translation: CASSQDFEAFF.

CDR3 amino acids: CASSQTLFMNTEAFF. The CDR3 DNA follows: TGTGCCAGTAGCCAGACTCTTTTCATGAACACTGAAGCTTTCTTT. The chain joins TRBV19 to TRBJ1-1; D is undetermined. The germline gives CDR1 LNHDA, CDR2 SQIVND (reference sequence). V lost 6 bases and J 0 bases, leaving 14 bases between the germline ends. There are 15 residues in the CDR3.

The chain links TRBV27 to TRBJ2-5, with 10 bases identical to TRBD2. Germline CDR1 is MNHEY and CDR2 is SMNVEV (reference sequence). V shed 8 bases and J 4 bases; nucleotides not matched to a gene: 7. CDR3 length: 14 residues. CDR3 sequence reads: CASGSSGGRETQYF. The DNA for the CDR3 is TGTGCCAGCGGGTCTAGCGGGGGTCGAGAGACCCAGTACTTC.

This rearrangement joins TRBV2 to TRBJ1-2; D might be TRBD1 (5 bases). Trimming shortened V by 5 bases and J by 4 bases, and 17 bases separated the two germline ends. The CDR3 loop spans 15 amino acids. Germline CDR1 reads SNHLY; CDR2 reads FYNNEI. CDR3 nucleotides: TGTGCCAGCAGTACGGAGGCAGGGATGGGCTATGGCTACACCTTC. It yields the protein CASSTEAGMGYGYTF.

J is TRBJ1-3 and V is TRBV7-9, with no clear D. The CDR3 covers 14 residues. Looked up from germline, CDR1 is SEHNR and CDR2 is FQNEAQ (reference sequence). Trimming removed 0 bases at V and 0 bases at J, with 3 bases between. As DNA, the CDR3 is TGTGCCAGCAGCTTAGCTAGCTCTGGAAACACCATATATTTT. Protein product: CASSLASSGNTIYF. Based on the CDR3 plus reference TRBV7-9 and TRBJ1-3, the full variable domain is DTGVSQNPRHKITKRGQNVTFRCDPISEHNRLYWYRQTLGQGPEFLTYFQNEAQLEKSRLLSDRFSAERPKGSFSTLEIQRTEQGDSAMYLCASSLASSGNTIYFGEGSWLTVV.

V and J are TRBV9 and TRBJ2-3, with 7 bases fitting TRBD1. The junction had 10 bases not matched to a gene; V was cut back by 4 bases and J by 2 bases. In germline, CDR1 is SGDLS, CDR2 YYNGEE. This CDR3 is built from 16 residues. The CDR3 nucleotides read TGTGCCAGCAGCACCCTAAGGACAGGATTCACAGATACGCAGTATTTT. This encodes CASSTLRTGFTDTQYF.

The chain employs TRBV2 and TRBJ2-5; no clear D. Trimming took off 7 bases at V and 4 bases at J, with 13 bases between the two ends. The CDR3 loop spans 13 amino acids. Looked up from germline, CDR1 is SNHLY and CDR2 is FYNNEI. The CDR3 region is CASTEDLRETQYF. The CDR3 DNA reads as TGTGCCAGCACCGAGGATTTGAGAGAGACCCAGTACTTC.

V and J are TRBV11-3 and TRBJ2-2, with D uncertain. This CDR3 region has 14 residues. Trimming shortened V by 4 bases and J by 6 bases, and 12 bases separated the two germline ends. Germline V gene lookup returns CDR1 SGHNT and CDR2 YENEEA. CDR3 coding DNA: TGTGCCAGCAGCTCCCTTAGGGTTGCCGGGGAGCTGTTTTTT. Its protein product is CASSSLRVAGELFF.

The chain combines TRBV27 with TRBJ2-7; perhaps TRBD1 as D (6 bases). V lost 5 bases, J lost 2 bases, and 13 bases lay in between. The CDR3 contains 14 residues. Germline V gene lookup returns CDR1 MNHEY and CDR2 SMNVEV (reference sequence). The CDR3: CASSKNRETYEQYF. For the CDR3, the DNA is TGTGCCAGCAGTAAGAACAGGGAGACCTACGAGCAGTACTTC.